The 5 T cell receptor beta chains below come from one sample, sequenced in a study of metastatic and nonmetastatic thyroid tumors. None of the patients had undergone any treatment ahead of thyroid surgery. TCRdb re-called clones from the PCR reads using MiXCR. The profile covers about 18,000 clones, with 34% appearing a single time and about a tenth taken by the ten largest. The material sequenced was tumor tissue. Receptor source: a male donor with papillary thyroid cancer or a benign thyroid nodule (not recorded which). Some clones in this sample may be carry-over from other donors' samples.

Concerning this clone: Germline is not matched at one junction end, which may reflect a read error. The chain employs TRBV6-1 and TRBJ1-2; D is possibly TRBD1 (5 bases). Germline V gene sequence: CDR1 MNHNS, CDR2 SASEGT. The CDR3 runs 14 residues. CDR3 in DNA: TGTGCCAGCATGACCATTAACCGGGCTCGGGGCTATACCTTC. Translating gives CASMTINRARGYTF.

This clone was counted between two and nine times. This chain uses TRBV10-1 with TRBJ2-7; D is possibly TRBD2 (5 bases). The CDR3 extends over 12 amino acids. Germline V CDR1 and CDR2: WNHNN, SYGVQD (reference sequence). Trimming removed 7 bases from V and 1 base from J, with 8 bases in between. CDR3 coding DNA: TGCGCCAGCACACTAGAGTCCTACGAGCAGTACTTC. Protein: CASTLESYEQYF.

This clone has a count of ten or more. The chain couples TRBV24-1 to TRBJ2-5; D perhaps matches TRBD1 (7 bases). The CDR3 totals 13 residues. Trimming stripped 4 bases from V and 7 bases from J, with 12 bases between. Germline CDR1 reads KGHDR; CDR2 reads SFDVKD. As DNA, the CDR3 is TGTGCCACCAGTGACAGGGGGGTTGGGACCCAGTACTTC. It specifies CATSDRGVGTQYF.

This clone was detected ten times or more. This chain joins TRBV29-1 and TRBJ2-7; 9 nucleotides align to TRBD1. Losses at the gene ends were 4 bases for V and 4 bases for J; bases not matched to a gene: 5. The CDR3 is made up of 13 amino acids. Germline lookup yields CDR1 SQVTM and CDR2 ANQGSEA. The CDR3 nucleotides are TGCAGCGTTGGGACAGGGGTGTTGTACGAGCAGTACTTC. Its protein product is CSVGTGVLYEQYF.

The chain carries TRBV4-2 and TRBJ2-1; 10 nucleotides agree with TRBD2. In germline, CDR1 is LGHNA, CDR2 YNFKEQ. The CDR3 is 21 amino acids. Trimming at V came to 0 bases and at J to 0 bases, leaving 14 bases not matched to a gene. In DNA, the CDR3 is TGTGCCAGCAGCCAAGATTTATTGGGTAGCGGGAGGTCGAGCTCCTACAATGAGCAGTTCTTC. Its translation is CASSQDLLGSGRSSSYNEQFF.